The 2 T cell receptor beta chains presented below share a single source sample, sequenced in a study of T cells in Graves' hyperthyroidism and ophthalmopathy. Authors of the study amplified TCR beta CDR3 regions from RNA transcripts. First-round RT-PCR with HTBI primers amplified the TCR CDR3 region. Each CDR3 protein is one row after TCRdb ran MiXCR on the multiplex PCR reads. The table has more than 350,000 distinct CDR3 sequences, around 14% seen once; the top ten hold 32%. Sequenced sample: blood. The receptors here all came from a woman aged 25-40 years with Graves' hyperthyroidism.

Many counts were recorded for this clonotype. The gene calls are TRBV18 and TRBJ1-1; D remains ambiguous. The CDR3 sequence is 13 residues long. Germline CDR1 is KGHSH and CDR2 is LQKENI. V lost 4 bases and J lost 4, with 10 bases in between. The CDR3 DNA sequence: TGTGCCAGCTCACTTGAGTCTGTCACTGAAGCTTTCTTT. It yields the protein CASSLESVTEAFF.

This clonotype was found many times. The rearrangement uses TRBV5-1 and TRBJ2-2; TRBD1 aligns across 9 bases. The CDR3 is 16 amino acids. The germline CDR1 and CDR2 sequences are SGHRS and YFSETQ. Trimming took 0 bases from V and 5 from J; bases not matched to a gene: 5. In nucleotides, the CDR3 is TGCGCCAGCAGCTTGGGGACAGGGGAAGGGACCGGGGAGCTGTTTTTT. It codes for CASSLGTGEGTGELFF.